Listed below are T cell receptor beta chains from one sample, sequenced in a study of shared clonotypes between healthy human individuals. Measured with immunoSEQ multiplex PCR; TCRdb has only the in-frame clones, and not every one. The sample includes about 1 million clones, about 76% of them seen just once. The sequenced sample consisted of memory CD4+ T cells sorted from blood. Receptors originate from a man between 18 and 35 years old in good health. The CDR3 runs from the conserved cysteine through the conserved F or W. A D gene is named only where the DNA matches it firmly. The size entry is marked missing in some rows and otherwise reads once, few, many or a size class.

>NA|NA|TRBJ1-3|TRBV10-3
CATRQSSGNTIYF
TGTGCCACCAGACAGTCCTCTGGAAACACCATATATTTT
>TRBD2|NA|TRBJ2-7|TRBV10-2
CAITAGTSVYEQYF
TGCGCCATCACGGCCGGGACTAGCGTCTACGAGCAGTACTTC
>NA|NA|TRBJ2-3|TRBV14
CASSLGLADTQYF
TGTGCCAGCAGCCTTGGACTGGCAGATACGCAGTATTTT
>NA|once|TRBJ1-2|TRBV5-1
CASSPAGGTGGYTF
TGCGCCAGCAGCCCAGCGGGGGGCACAGGGGGCTACACCTTC
>NA|NA|TRBJ1-1|TRBV6-5
CASSSFERQAFF
TGTGCCAGCAGTTCCTTTGAGCGGCAGGCTTTCTTT
>TRBD1|NA|TRBJ2-4|TRBV25-1
CASSDSGTGFENIQYF
TGTGCCAGCAGTGATTCCGGGACAGGGTTTGAAAACATTCAGTACTTC
>NA|NA|TRBJ1-1|TRBV10-1
CASQASPNTEAFF
TGCGCCAGTCAGGCTTCCCCGAACACTGAAGCTTTCTTT
>NA|NA|TRBJ2-3|TRBV18
CASSPGPPPDTQYF
TGTGCCAGCTCACCCGGTCCCCCTCCAGATACGCAGTATTTT
>TRBD1|NA|TRBJ1-2|TRBV7-9
CASSHQTGVEYGYTF
TGTGCCAGCAGCCACCAAACAGGGGTGGAGTATGGCTACACCTTC
>NA|few|TRBJ2-2|TRBV10-2
CASTSRDRTGELFF
TGCGCCAGCACCAGCCGGGACCGCACCGGGGAGCTGTTTTTT
>TRBD2|NA|TRBJ2-3|TRBV25-1
CASSGHRLAGGDTQYF
TGTGCCAGCAGTGGGCACAGACTAGCGGGGGGAGATACGCAGTATTTT
>NA|once|TRBJ2-7|TRBV6-5
CASAVRRSYEQYF
TGTGCCAGTGCGGTCCGTAGGTCCTACGAGCAGTACTTC
>TRBD2|few|TRBJ2-7|TRBV5-5
CASSFTSGGAYEQYF
TGTGCCAGCAGCTTTACTAGCGGGGGTGCCTACGAGCAGTACTTC
>NA|NA|TRBJ2-5|TRBV4-1
CASSQAVGFSKYF
TGCGCCAGCAGCCAAGCGGTAGGCTTCTCCAAGTACTTC
>NA|NA|TRBJ2-3|TRBV11-2
CASRFAGGGTDTQYF
TGTGCCAGCAGATTTGCAGGGGGGGGCACAGATACGCAGTATTTT
>TRBD2|NA|TRBJ2-1|TRBV9
CASSPGTSGGRNEQFF
TGTGCCAGCAGCCCCGGGACTAGCGGGGGGAGAAATGAGCAGTTCTTC
>TRBD1|once|TRBJ1-1|TRBV9
CASSVATSGGAEAFF
TGTGCCAGCAGCGTAGCTACGTCAGGGGGCGCAGAAGCTTTCTTT
>TRBD2|NA|TRBJ2-7|TRBV11-2
CASSLASSGIYEQYF
TGTGCCAGCAGCTTAGCGTCTAGCGGGATCTACGAGCAGTACTTC
>TRBD1|few|TRBJ2-7|TRBV28
CASSPSGTGDYEQYF
TGTGCCAGCAGTCCCTCTGGGACAGGGGATTACGAGCAGTACTTC
>TRBD1|NA|TRBJ2-5|TRBV7-2
CASSAGTGPSWETQYF
TGTGCCAGCAGCGCTGGGACAGGGCCAAGTTGGGAGACCCAGTACTTC
>NA|NA|TRBJ1-1|TRBV10-3
CAITPGLNPTEAFF
TGTGCCATCACCCCGGGCCTTAACCCCACTGAAGCTTTCTTT
>TRBD2|few|TRBJ2-1|TRBV28
CASSLVSGGSRYNEQFF
TGTGCCAGCAGTTTGGTTAGCGGGGGGTCTCGATACAATGAGCAGTTCTTC
>TRBD1|once|TRBJ2-4|TRBV18
CASSPGTGLAKNIQYF
TGTGCCAGCTCACCAGGGACAGGGCTAGCCAAAAACATTCAGTACTTC
>NA|NA|TRBJ1-1|TRBV18
CASSDQRNTEAFF
TGTGCCAGCTCAGACCAGAGGAACACTGAAGCTTTCTTT
>NA|NA|TRBJ2-3|TRBV25-1
CASSHRGGTDTQYF
TGTGCCAGCAGCCACAGGGGAGGAACAGATACGCAGTATTTT
>NA|NA|TRBJ2-7|TRBV6-1
CASSGTTYEQYF
TGTGCCAGCAGTGGGACTACCTACGAGCAGTACTTC
>NA|NA|TRBJ2-4|TRBV6-6
CASRSGSGKNIQYF
TGTGCCAGCAGGTCCGGGTCGGGCAAAAACATTCAGTACTTC
>TRBD2|NA|TRBJ2-1|TRBV7-2
CASSSSGRSCNEQFF
TGTGCCAGCAGCTCGAGCGGGAGATCTTGCAATGAGCAGTTCTTC
>NA|NA|TRBJ1-2|TRBV7-2
CASSSFRARYTF
TGTGCCAGCAGTTCTTTCAGGGCCCGCTACACCTTC
>NA|once|TRBJ2-7|TRBV11-2
CASSLTLSSYEQYF
TGTGCCAGCAGCTTAACCCTGAGCTCCTACGAGCAGTACTTC
>TRBD2|once|TRBJ2-1|TRBV6-1
CASSRSGGAWDEQFF
TGTGCCAGCAGTCGTAGCGGGGGGGCCTGGGATGAGCAGTTCTTC
>TRBD1|NA|TRBJ1-2|TRBV29-1
CSVDPAGQGIGYTF
TGCAGCGTTGATCCAGCGGGACAGGGGATTGGCTACACCTTC
>NA|NA|TRBJ2-1|TRBV11-3
CASSISESYNEQFF
TGTGCCAGCAGCATCTCGGAATCCTACAATGAGCAGTTCTTC
>NA|NA|TRBJ1-3|TRBV7-9
CASSNQSGSGNTIYF
TGTGCCAGCAGCAACCAGTCGGGCTCTGGAAACACCATATATTTT
>TRBD2|NA|TRBJ2-7|TRBV11-2
CASSLSGSGEQYF
TGTGCCAGCAGCCTTAGCGGGAGTGGCGAGCAGTACTTC